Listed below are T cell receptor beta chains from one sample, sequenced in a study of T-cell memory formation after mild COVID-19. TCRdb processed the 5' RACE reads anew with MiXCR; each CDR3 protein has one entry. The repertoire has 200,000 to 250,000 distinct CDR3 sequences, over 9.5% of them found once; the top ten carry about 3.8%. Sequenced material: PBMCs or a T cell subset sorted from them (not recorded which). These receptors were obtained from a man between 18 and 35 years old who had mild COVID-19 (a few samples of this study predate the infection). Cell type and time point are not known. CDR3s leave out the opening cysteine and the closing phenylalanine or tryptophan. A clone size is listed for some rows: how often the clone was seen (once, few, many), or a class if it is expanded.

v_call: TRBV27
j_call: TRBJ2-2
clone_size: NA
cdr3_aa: ASSLSRAGGTGELF

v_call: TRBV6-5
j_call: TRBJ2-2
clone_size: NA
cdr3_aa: ASRENTGELF

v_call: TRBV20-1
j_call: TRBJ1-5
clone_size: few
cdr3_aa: SATPREGIDQPQH

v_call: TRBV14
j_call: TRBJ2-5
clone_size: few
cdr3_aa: ASSETQGARGETQY

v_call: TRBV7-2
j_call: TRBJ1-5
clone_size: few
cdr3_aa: ASSQLGGINQPQH

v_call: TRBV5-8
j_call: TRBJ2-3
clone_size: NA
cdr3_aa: ASRYVGVSKDTQY

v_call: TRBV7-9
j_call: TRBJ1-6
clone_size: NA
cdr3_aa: TSSLAEGVGNSPLH

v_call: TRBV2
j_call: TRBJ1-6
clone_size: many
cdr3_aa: ATAGNSPLH

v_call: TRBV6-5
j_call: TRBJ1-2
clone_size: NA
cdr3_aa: ASSFLGVHGYT

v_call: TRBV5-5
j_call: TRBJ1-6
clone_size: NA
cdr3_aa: ASSTRPSGTADYNSPLH

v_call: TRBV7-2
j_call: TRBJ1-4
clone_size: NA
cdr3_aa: ASSRQGATNEKLF

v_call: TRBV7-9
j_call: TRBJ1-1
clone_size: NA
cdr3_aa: ASSKDRGDTEAF

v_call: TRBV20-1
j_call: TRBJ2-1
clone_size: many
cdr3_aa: SARAGALYNEQF

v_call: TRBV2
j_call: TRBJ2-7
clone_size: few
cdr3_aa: ASSGRGPTYYEQY

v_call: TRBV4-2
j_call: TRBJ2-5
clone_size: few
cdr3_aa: ASSQAPSVGQETQY

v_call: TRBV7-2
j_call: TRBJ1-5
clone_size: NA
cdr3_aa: ASSLEATVNQPQH

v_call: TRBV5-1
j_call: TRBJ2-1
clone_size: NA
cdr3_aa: ASSRGTSEYNEQF

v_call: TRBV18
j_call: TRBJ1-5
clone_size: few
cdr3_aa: ASSQGNSNQPQH

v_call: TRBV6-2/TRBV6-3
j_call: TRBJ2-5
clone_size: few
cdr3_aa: ASTDWVAGGKETQY

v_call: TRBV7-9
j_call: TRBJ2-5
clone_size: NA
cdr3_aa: ASSLGASTGTQY

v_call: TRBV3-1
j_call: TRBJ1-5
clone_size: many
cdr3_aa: ASSQDTTQPQH

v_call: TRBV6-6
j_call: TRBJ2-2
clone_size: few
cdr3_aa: ASRRAGTGRTGELF

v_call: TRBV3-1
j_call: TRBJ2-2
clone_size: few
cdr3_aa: ASSPLAEGAGELF

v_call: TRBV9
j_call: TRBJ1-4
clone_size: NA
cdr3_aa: ASRREVDEKLF

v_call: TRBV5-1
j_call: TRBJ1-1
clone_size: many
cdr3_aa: ASSFADPNTEAF

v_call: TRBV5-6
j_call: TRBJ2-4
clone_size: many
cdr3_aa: ASSSTLNIQY

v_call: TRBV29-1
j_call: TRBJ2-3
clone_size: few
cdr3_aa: SALQGLQTDTQY

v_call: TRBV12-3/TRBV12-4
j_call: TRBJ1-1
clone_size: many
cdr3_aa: ASKSEGAMSTEAF

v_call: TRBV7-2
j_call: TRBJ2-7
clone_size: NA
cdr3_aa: ASTVRWAYEQY

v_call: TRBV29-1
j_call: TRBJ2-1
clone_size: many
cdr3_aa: SVPTDFDRTHNEQF

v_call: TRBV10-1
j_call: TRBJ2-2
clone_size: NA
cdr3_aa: ASAPGQNTGELF